A selection of T cell receptor beta chains follows, all from one sample in a study of T-cell memory formation after mild COVID-19. Each CDR3 protein gets one entry after TCRdb re-called the 5' RACE reads with MiXCR. The data hold some 260,000 distinct CDR3 sequences, with 16% observed a single time. The material sequenced was PBMCs or a T cell subset sorted from them (not recorded which). These receptors were obtained from a young man who had mild COVID-19 (a few samples of this study predate the infection). Cell type and time point are not known. The CDR3 runs from the conserved cysteine through the conserved F or W. The D gene is left open where the match is weak. Where a row states a size, it is once, few, many or the class of an expanded clone; other rows omit it.

v_call,clone_size,d_call,j_call,cdr3_nt,cdr3_aa
TRBV30,few,TRBD1,TRBJ1-5,TGTGCCTGGAGGCCGACAGGGGGCAATCAGCCCCAGCATTTT,CAWRPTGGNQPQHF
TRBV5-1,NA,TRBD1,TRBJ1-4,TGCGCCAGCAGCTTGTCGGAAGGGGGCTTGCGGGAAAAACTGTTTTTT,CASSLSEGGLREKLFF
TRBV29-1,few,NA,TRBJ1-3,TGCAGCGTCGGGGGCGATGGAAACACCATATATTTT,CSVGGDGNTIYF
TRBV12-3/TRBV12-4,few,NA,TRBJ1-2,TGTGCCAGCACACCTTACGGGCCTTCCTATGGCTACACCTTC,CASTPYGPSYGYTF
TRBV7-2,NA,NA,TRBJ2-3,TGTGCCAGCAGCTTAGTACCGGAATCTACGCAGTATTTT,CASSLVPESTQYF
TRBV7-3,many,TRBD1,TRBJ1-2,TGTGCCAGCAGCCCGAGAAGCGGGACAGGGGTGGGCTACACCTTC,CASSPRSGTGVGYTF
TRBV6-2/TRBV6-3,NA,TRBD1,TRBJ2-5,TGTGCCAGCAGTCCGGGACAGGGACAAAAGACCCAGTACTTC,CASSPGQGQKTQYF
TRBV5-4,NA,NA,TRBJ2-3,TGTGCCAGCAGCTTGGGCAGGGTTAAAGATACGCAGTATTTT,CASSLGRVKDTQYF
TRBV19,few,TRBD2,TRBJ2-5,TGTGCCAGTAGTATATCCGGGACTAGCGGTGCTCTCCAAGAGACCCAGTACTTC,CASSISGTSGALQETQYF
TRBV5-4,NA,TRBD1,TRBJ2-7,TGTGCCAGCAGCTTTGGACAGGGCCTCTACGAGCAGTACTTC,CASSFGQGLYEQYF
TRBV7-2,many,NA,TRBJ2-5,TGTGCCAGCAGCTTAGTAAGGAAAGAGACCCAGTACTTC,CASSLVRKETQYF
TRBV24-1,few,NA,TRBJ1-5,TGTGCCACCTTGGGGAGGGGGTCGGGGGCGACTCAGCCCCAGCATTTT,CATLGRGSGATQPQHF
TRBV7-9,NA,NA,TRBJ2-1,TGTGCCAGCAGCTTAGTACGGGGTCCAACCTACAATGAGCAGTTCTTC,CASSLVRGPTYNEQFF
TRBV2,few,TRBD1,TRBJ2-5,TGTGCCAGCGGTCAGGGGGCGGGCGAGACCCAGTACTTC,CASGQGAGETQYF
TRBV7-7,many,TRBD2,TRBJ2-2,TGTGCCAGCAGCTCTCGACTAGCGACGAACACCGGGGAGCTGTTTTTT,CASSSRLATNTGELFF
TRBV12-3/TRBV12-4,many,NA,TRBJ1-1,TGTGCCAGCAGCGAGATCCTGGGCACTGAAGCTTTCTTT,CASSEILGTEAFF
TRBV2,many,NA,TRBJ2-7,TGTGCCAGCAGTTTATCCCCCTCCTACGAGCAGTACTTC,CASSLSPSYEQYF
TRBV7-9,few,NA,TRBJ1-1,TGTGCCAGCAGCTTAGGAACCAGGGAGAGGGACACTGAAGCTTTCTTT,CASSLGTRERDTEAFF
TRBV11-2,NA,TRBD2,TRBJ2-2,TGTGCCAGCAGCCGCCCGGGGAGGGGCGGGGAGCTGTTTTTT,CASSRPGRGGELFF
TRBV30,NA,NA,TRBJ2-3,TGTGCCTGGGCCCTTGTTGGGGGAACAGATACGCAGTATTTT,CAWALVGGTDTQYF
TRBV7-3,few,TRBD2,TRBJ2-2,TGTGCCAGCAGCTTAAAGGGAGGGACCGGGGAGCTGTTTTTT,CASSLKGGTGELFF
TRBV7-2,many,NA,TRBJ1-1,TGTGCCAGCAGCTCCTACACTGAAGCTTTCTTT,CASSSYTEAFF